The T cell receptor (beta chain) under discussion was sequenced for a study of a mutant IDH1 vaccine in newly diagnosed glioma. Measured with immunoSEQ multiplex PCR; TCRdb has only the in-frame clones, and not every one. The sample has 69,000 or so clones; about 87% are singletons. In regard to this clone: Its antigen is not known.

Germline V gives CDR1 SNHLY, CDR2 FYNNEI. The CDR3 spans 16 residues. Between the trimmed V and J ends, which lost 6 bases and 4 bases, there was a span of 22 bases. The time point was: week 35, safety follow-up. In every dose of vaccine, 300 ug of mutant IDH1 20-mer peptide was given alongside topical imiquimod. Donor tumors were new WHO grade 3 or 4 IDH1-mutant, ATRX-lost astrocytomas. Sequenced here: PBMCs, sampled from a glioma patient whose treatment included an IDH1 peptide vaccine. The chain uses TRBV2 and TRBJ2-7; possibly TRBD1 for D (6 bases). This receptor was obtained from a man aged 25 to 40 with glioma. The CDR3 DNA follows: TGTGCCAGCAGAACGGGACACTATTCCTCCTCTTACGAGCAGTACTTC. Its protein product is CASRTGHYSSSYEQYF. The full variable domain, rest sourced from reference TRBV2 and TRBJ2-7, is EPEVTQTPSHQVTQMGQEVILRCVPISNHLYFYWYRQILGQKVEFLVSFYNNEISEKSEIFDDQFSVERPDGSNFTLKIRSTKLEDSAMYFCASRTGHYSSSYEQYFGPGTRLTVT.